The clone carrying this T cell receptor beta chain appeared a few times. Its specificity is not known. RNA transcripts gave rise to amplified TCR beta CDR3 regions. The HTBI set primed first-round TCR CDR3 RT-PCR. Each CDR3 protein gets one entry after TCRdb re-called the multiplex PCR reads with MiXCR. The repertoire holds 640,000 or so distinct CDR3 sequences, with over 12% as singletons. The data derive from a study of T cells in Graves' hyperthyroidism and ophthalmopathy. Whole-study results and caveats: Within blood appeared most thyroid clonotypes that had expanded above 0.001.

The CDR3 has 16 residues. With 1 base clipped from V and 7 bases from J, the junction kept 4 bases outside the gene matches. Germline V gene data show CDR1 as MNHEY and CDR2 as SMNVEV (reference sequence). The TCR sequence derives from a woman aged 40 to 49 with Graves' ophthalmopathy. The chain has TRBV27 and TRBJ1-6, with 10 bases aligning to TRBD1. The sequenced sample was blood. The CDR3 DNA reads as TGTGCCAGCAGTTTATTAGGGACAGGGGAGAATTCACCCCTCCACTTT. Protein product: CASSLLGTGENSPLHF.